This T cell receptor beta chain was captured by sequencing in a study of blood T cell repertoires in COVID-19. On the study more broadly: Researchers got acute and convalescent COVID-19 samples from the United States, Italy and Spain. T cells, B-cell-depleted T cells, or PBMCs provided the cDNA or gDNA that served as material.

Per the original data handling: Amplified reference gene primers provided the basis for estimating nucleated cell counts. The protocol was immunoSEQ multiplex PCR, while the TCRdb copy is restricted to in-frame clones and leaves out a portion. The DNA was the basis for D and trimming; V, J and clone size are from that table. In the table there are about 110,000 clones, around 83% of which are singletons. The CDR3 is 17 residues long. Germline V gene sequence: CDR1 SGHRS, CDR2 YFSETQ. Trimming shortened V by 0 bases and J by 5 bases, and 18 bases separated the two germline ends. The chain recombines TRBV5-1 with TRBJ2-4; D possibly corresponds to TRBD1 (5 bases). This sequence was found in a man in his 70s with acute or convalescent COVID-19. Material for sequencing was peripheral blood. The CDR3 coding sequence is TGCGCCAGCAGCTTGGCCCCACGCGCAGGGTTGGAAAACATTCAGTACTTC. As protein: CASSLAPRAGLENIQYF.